Listed below are T cell receptor beta chains from one sample, sequenced in a study of T cells in localized non-small cell lung cancer. The assay was immunoSEQ multiplex PCR, and TCRdb's table has in-frame clones only and misses some. The sample yields under 20,000 clones, roughly nine tenths seen once. Material: peripheral blood, obtained before any cancer treatment. All receptors derive from a woman aged 40 to 75 with stage I lung adenocarcinoma. Both conserved end residues are part of each CDR3. A D gene is named only where the DNA matches it firmly. Expanded clones are given a class, and other clones once, few, many or no size at all.

V	D	size	J	CDR3	DNA
TRBV12-5	TRBD2	NA	TRBJ2-2	CASGRTSGIDYNTGELFF	TGTGCTAGTGGAAGGACTAGCGGGATTGACTACAACACCGGGGAGCTGTTTTTT
TRBV7-3	NA	NA	TRBJ2-3	CASSQSGSTDTQYF	TGTGCCAGCAGCCAATCGGGCAGCACAGATACGCAGTATTTT
TRBV5-6	NA	NA	TRBJ1-3	CASSPAGFENTIYF	TGTGCCAGCAGCCCCGCAGGGTTCGAAAACACCATATATTTT
TRBV29-1	NA	NA	TRBJ2-5	CSVLRPGSQETQYF	TGCAGCGTCCTAAGGCCGGGCAGTCAAGAGACCCAGTACTTC
TRBV2	NA	NA	TRBJ1-4	CASSEDWGGTFEKLFF	TGTGCCAGCAGTGAAGATTGGGGAGGAACGTTTGAAAAACTGTTTTTT
TRBV11-1	TRBD2	NA	TRBJ2-3	CASSTHLGGFTDTQYF	TGTGCCAGCAGCACCCACCTCGGGGGGTTCACAGATACGCAGTATTTT
TRBV10-3	NA	NA	TRBJ1-6	CAITGDSPLHF	TGTGCCATCACGGGGGATTCACCCCTCCACTTT
TRBV5-4	TRBD2	NA	TRBJ2-7	CASSPTLADSYEQYF	TGTGCCAGCAGCCCTACACTAGCGGACTCCTACGAGCAGTACTTC
TRBV1	NA	NA	TRBJ1-1	CTSSQAPDSSRRAGEAFF	TGCACCAGCAGCCAAGCCCCCGACAGTTCAAGGCGAGCAGGTGAAGCTTTCTTT
TRBV19	NA	NA	TRBJ2-2	CASHPSNTGELFF	TGTGCCAGCCATCCCTCGAACACCGGGGAGCTGTTTTTT
TRBV9	NA	NA	TRBJ2-1	CASRRLSSYNEQFF	TGTGCCAGCAGACGACTAAGCTCCTACAATGAGCAGTTCTTC
TRBV5-6	NA	NA	TRBJ1-5	CASSLWDTSNQPQHF	TGTGCCAGCAGCTTGTGGGACACCAGCAATCAGCCCCAGCATTTT
TRBV25-1	TRBD1	NA	TRBJ2-2	CASRETGMELFF	TGTGCCAGCCGAGAGACAGGGATGGAGCTGTTTTTT
TRBV5-1	NA	NA	TRBJ1-5	CASSLGRAGDQPQHF	TGCGCCAGCAGCTTGGGGAGGGCAGGGGATCAGCCCCAGCATTTT
TRBV7-2	NA	once	TRBJ2-7	CASSLGPGDTYEQYF	TGTGCCAGCAGCTTAGGGCCAGGGGACACCTACGAGCAGTACTTC
TRBV27	TRBD1	once	TRBJ2-5	CASSPGTAPTQETQYF	TGTGCCAGCAGTCCAGGGACAGCCCCAACCCAAGAGACCCAGTACTTC